Listed here are 19 T cell receptor beta chains from one sample, sequenced in a study of response to subunit inactivated influenza vaccine. TCRdb re-analysed the RT-PCR reads in MiXCR, keeping a single row per CDR3 protein. The table has fewer than 800,000 distinct CDR3 sequences, about a sixth seen once; the top ten hold roughly 10%. The sample here was PBMCs from blood, taken roughly 12 days after vaccination. The origin of the receptors is a man between 50 and 59 years old who received an inactivated influenza vaccine.

This clonotype appeared a few times. V usage is TRBV7-2 and J usage is TRBJ2-5; the D gene is possibly TRBD2 (7 bases). This CDR3 has 12 amino acids. Germline V gene sequence: CDR1 SGHTA, CDR2 FQGNSA. V was shortened by 4 bases and J by 13 bases, with 16 bases between the two germline ends. DNA of the CDR3: TGTGCCAGCAGCTCCGGGGGGCCGGAGCGGTACTTC. Translated: CASSSGGPERYF.

In this sample, this clonotype turned up a few times. The rearrangement joins TRBV7-9 to TRBJ2-7; the match to TRBD2 covers 7 bases. The germline V gene has CDR1 SEHNR and CDR2 FQNEAQ (reference sequence). V lost 5 bases to trimming and J lost 6 bases; unmatched junction nucleotides: 16. The CDR3 totals 16 residues. The CDR3 coding sequence is TGTGCCAGCAGCCCGCGTGGCGGGGGTTTAGTTCGCGAGCAGTACTTC. Its protein product is CASSPRGGGLVREQYF.

This clonotype was counted only a few times. J is TRBJ2-7 and V is TRBV20-1; D remains ambiguous. Per germline, CDR1 DFQATT and CDR2 SNEGSKA (reference sequence). The V end lost 0 bases, the J end lost 4 bases, and 13 bases lay between the germline ends. There are 14 residues in the CDR3. The CDR3 DNA is TGCAGTGCTAGAGATCGAATAGGGTGGTACGAGCAGTACTTC. This sequence encodes CSARDRIGWYEQYF.

This clonotype was seen many times. The genes are TRBV18 and TRBJ2-1; TRBD2 is a possible D gene (6 bases). Germline loops: CDR1 KGHSH, CDR2 LQKENI. The CDR3 sequence is 18 residues long. V was cut by 1 base and J by 0 bases, with 16 bases left in between. The CDR3 region has the DNA TGTGCCAGCTCACCACGGGGTTCCGGGACTCACTCCTACAATGAGCAGTTCTTC. It is translated as CASSPRGSGTHSYNEQFF. The full variable domain, with the rest looked up from reference TRBV18 and TRBJ2-1, is NAGVMQNPRHLVRRRGQEARLRCSPMKGHSHVYWYRQLPEEGLKFMVYLQKENIIDESGMPKERFSAEFPKEGPSILRIQQVVRGDSAAYFCASSPRGSGTHSYNEQFFGPGTRLTVL.

The chain carries TRBV5-4 and TRBJ2-1; TRBD1 might be the D (5 bases). This CDR3 region has 15 residues. Germline values: CDR1 SGHNT, CDR2 YYREEE (reference sequence). Trimming cost V 1 base and J 6 bases, with 14 bases left between them. CDR3: CASSLSRASSNEQFF. The CDR3 region has the DNA TGTGCCAGCAGCTTGTCCAGGGCTTCTTCCAATGAGCAGTTCTTC.

This clonotype was seen a handful of times. The chain links TRBV20-1 to TRBJ2-5; 8 bases match TRBD1. The CDR3 length is 12 residues. V shed 6 bases, J shed 5 bases, and the junction held 5 bases outside the gene matches. Per germline, CDR1 DFQATT and CDR2 SNEGSKA (reference sequence). The chain's CDR3 is CSATRGLETQYF. CDR3 nucleotide sequence: TGCAGTGCCACCAGGGGGCTGGAGACCCAGTACTTC.

This rearrangement joins TRBV20-1 to TRBJ1-1; D possibly corresponds to TRBD1 (6 bases). CDR3 size: 14 residues. CDR1 is DFQATT and CDR2 is SNEGSKA in the germline V gene (reference sequence). Trimming shortened V by 6 bases and J by 4 bases, and 18 bases separated the two germline ends. CDR3 region: CSAKRGGGGTEAFF. In DNA form, the CDR3 reads TGCAGTGCCAAAAGGGGAGGGGGGGGCACTGAAGCTTTCTTT.

In this sample, this clonotype turned up many times. The chain employs TRBV5-5 and TRBJ2-3; the D is unclear. The germline CDR1 and CDR2 sequences are SGHKS and YYEKEE (reference sequence). V lost 5 bases to trimming and J lost 3 bases, with 7 bases between them. The CDR3 runs 12 residues. In DNA form, the CDR3 reads TGTGCCAGCAGTCGGGCGACAGATACGCAGTATTTT. Translated: CASSRATDTQYF.

The CDR3 protein is CASSLGPLGAGTEAFF. The CDR3 bases are TGCGCCAGCAGCTTGGGCCCCCTGGGGGCGGGCACTGAAGCTTTCTTT. The genes are TRBV5-1 and TRBJ1-1; weak D call: TRBD1 (6 bases). The CDR3 consists of 16 residues. Trimming pared 0 bases from V and 4 bases from J, leaving 16 bases between. The germline CDR1 and CDR2 sequences are SGHRS and YFSETQ.

This clonotype turned up a few times. The gene calls are TRBV10-3 and TRBJ2-2, with D perhaps matching TRBD1 or TRBD2 (5 bases each). CDR3 length equals 14 residues. Germline assignment: CDR1 ENHRY and CDR2 SYGVKD. The V and J ends lost 8 bases and 5 bases respectively, with 15 bases between them. The CDR3 DNA follows: TGTGCCATCGGGGACCAGGGAGAGACCGGGGAGCTGTTTTTT. Translating gives CAIGDQGETGELFF.

This clonotype occurred many times. The rearrangement uses TRBV3-1 and TRBJ1-2; D remains unclear. The germline V and J ends were trimmed by 1 base and 3 bases, with 6 bases remaining between them. The CDR3 extends over 13 amino acids. Germline CDR1 and CDR2: LGHDT and YNNKEL (reference sequence). In DNA, the CDR3 is TGTGCCAGCAGCCAAGCGGGGTACTATGGCTACACCTTC. Protein product: CASSQAGYYGYTF.

This clonotype was observed at least ten times. The V call is TRBV5-1, the J call TRBJ2-7, with 8 positions matching TRBD2. Unmatched junction bases numbered 4, after V lost 5 bases and J lost 0 bases. Germline CDR1 and CDR2: SGHRS and YFSETQ. The CDR3 has 14 residues. The chain's CDR3 is CASRSGLVSYEQYF. The CDR3 region has the DNA TGCGCCAGCAGATCGGGACTAGTCTCCTACGAGCAGTACTTC. Full variable domain (outside the CDR3, taken from reference TRBV5-1 and TRBJ2-7): KAGVTQTPRYLIKTRGQQVTLSCSPISGHRSVSWYQQTPGQGLQFLFEYFSETQRNKGNFPGRFSGRQFSNSRSEMNVSTLELGDSALYLCASRSGLVSYEQYFGPGTRLTVT.

The rearrangement joins TRBV12-3 or TRBV12-4 to TRBJ1-5, with TRBD1 identical over 9 bases. This CDR3 has 14 residues. V lost 5 bases to trimming and J lost 9 bases; unmatched junction nucleotides: 8. The CDR3 sequence is CASSPGQGWLPQHF. The DNA for the CDR3 is TGTGCCAGCAGTCCGGGACAGGGATGGTTGCCCCAGCATTTT.

This clonotype was counted ten times or more. The chain uses TRBV20-1 and TRBJ2-3; 7 positions agree with TRBD2. With 5 bases clipped from V and 0 bases from J, the junction kept 5 bases outside the gene matches. CDR1 DFQATT and CDR2 SNEGSKA come from the germline V gene (reference sequence). CDR3 length: 14 residues. The CDR3 coding sequence is TGCAGTGCTCTCCGGGACTACAGCACAGATACGCAGTATTTT. Amino acids: CSALRDYSTDTQYF.

The rearrangement links TRBV5-5 to TRBJ2-3; possibly TRBD2 for D (5 bases). This CDR3 has 15 amino acids. Trimming pared 6 bases from V and 1 base from J, leaving 15 bases between. Germline V lookup: CDR1 SGHKS, CDR2 YYEKEE (reference sequence). As DNA, the CDR3 is TGTGCCAGCACCGGGGTTTGGTCTCGCACAGATACGCAGTATTTT. It codes for CASTGVWSRTDTQYF.

The chain has TRBV20-1 and TRBJ2-1; D possibly uses TRBD1 or TRBD2 (5 bases each). Trimming removed 1 base at V and 4 bases at J, with 11 bases between. The V gene's germline CDR1 is DFQATT and CDR2 SNEGSKA (reference sequence). The CDR3 is made up of 14 amino acids. As DNA, the CDR3 is TGCAGTGCTAGAGCCGGGACGGAATACAATGAGCAGTTCTTC. It encodes CSARAGTEYNEQFF.

This clonotype was seen more than once but under ten times. This sequence joins TRBV20-1 and TRBJ1-6, with D uncertain. Germline lookup yields CDR1 DFQATT and CDR2 SNEGSKA (reference sequence). Trimming cost V 6 bases and J 5 bases, with 11 bases left between them. CDR3 length: 13 residues. CDR3 bases: TGCAGTGCCGGCATACAAAATAATTCACCCCTCCACTTT. This translates into CSAGIQNNSPLHF.

This clonotype has only a few counts. V gene TRBV7-2 combines with J gene TRBJ2-1, with D perhaps given as TRBD1 or TRBD2 (5 bases each). CDR1 SGHTA and CDR2 FQGNSA come from the germline V gene. The V and J ends lost 0 bases and 6 bases respectively, with 12 bases between them. The CDR3 contains 15 residues. The CDR3 region is CASSLAMAGSNEQFF. DNA for the CDR3: TGTGCCAGCAGCTTAGCGATGGCAGGGAGCAATGAGCAGTTCTTC.

The chain is built from TRBV6-6 and TRBJ2-1; D is unresolved. Germline lookup yields CDR1 MNHNY and CDR2 SVGAGI (reference sequence). The CDR3 contains 13 residues. The V gene lost 0 bases and the J gene lost 8 bases, with 8 bases spanning the gap. Here the CDR3 reads CASSYSLRDEQFF. For the CDR3, the DNA is TGTGCCAGCAGTTACTCATTAAGGGATGAGCAGTTCTTC.